This is a list of T cell receptor beta chains from one sample in a study of T cell repertoires in cytomegalovirus infection. MiXCR, run by TCRdb on the reads, gives a single entry per CDR3 protein. The profile shows roughly 45,000 distinct CDR3 sequences, approximately 22% of them singletons. These receptors lack a known antigen. Sequences were obtained from PBMCs, sequenced either directly or after in vitro stimulation (not recorded which). The receptors were sampled from a human donor in good health (CMV status not recorded). Some clones in this sample may be carry-over from other donors' samples. The CDR3 runs from the conserved cysteine through the conserved F or W. D genes are given only for firm matches. Clone size is not always given. Where it is, it says once, few, many or a class for expanded clones.

clone_size: few
j_call: TRBJ2-7
v_call: TRBV11-2
d_call: .
cdr3_nt: TGTGCCAGCAGCCACGAAGGACCCACCTACGAGCAGTACTTC
cdr3_aa: CASSHEGPTYEQYF

clone_size: .
j_call: TRBJ1-5
v_call: TRBV20-1
d_call: TRBD1
cdr3_nt: TGCAGTGCTAACAGGGGCGATCAGCCCCAGCATTTT
cdr3_aa: CSANRGDQPQHF

clone_size: many
j_call: TRBJ1-3
v_call: TRBV7-2
d_call: .
cdr3_nt: TGTGCCAGCAGCCTTTATGGAGTTGGAAACACCATATATTTT
cdr3_aa: CASSLYGVGNTIYF

clone_size: many
j_call: TRBJ2-7
v_call: TRBV4-2
d_call: TRBD2
cdr3_nt: TGTGCCAGCAGCCAAGGGGGCGCGGGGGGGAGCTCCTACGAGCAGTACTTC
cdr3_aa: CASSQGGAGGSSYEQYF

clone_size: many
j_call: TRBJ1-2
v_call: TRBV2
d_call: .
cdr3_nt: TGTGCCAGCAGTGAAGAGGGATCCGGCTATGGCTACACCTTC
cdr3_aa: CASSEEGSGYGYTF

clone_size: .
j_call: TRBJ2-5
v_call: TRBV5-3
d_call: TRBD1
cdr3_nt: TGTGCCAGAAGCCCATACCGGGACAGCGTGCCCCAAGAGACCCAGTACTTC
cdr3_aa: CARSPYRDSVPQETQYF

clone_size: many
j_call: TRBJ2-5
v_call: TRBV7-2
d_call: TRBD1
cdr3_nt: TGTGCCAGCAGCCGGGACAGGGGGAGAGAGACCCAGTACTTC
cdr3_aa: CASSRDRGRETQYF

clone_size: many
j_call: TRBJ2-2
v_call: TRBV3-1
d_call: TRBD2
cdr3_nt: TGTGCCAGCAGCGCGCGGGGGGTTGACGGGGAGCTGTTTTTT
cdr3_aa: CASSARGVDGELFF

clone_size: .
j_call: TRBJ2-5
v_call: TRBV4-3
d_call: .
cdr3_nt: TGCGCCAGCAGCCAAGACCGTCAAGAGACCCAGTACTTC
cdr3_aa: CASSQDRQETQYF

clone_size: .
j_call: TRBJ1-5
v_call: TRBV7-6
d_call: .
cdr3_nt: TGTGCCGAGGGGGGGGCGCAGCCCCAGCATTTT
cdr3_aa: CAEGGAQPQHF

clone_size: few
j_call: TRBJ2-1
v_call: TRBV2
d_call: .
cdr3_nt: TGTGCCAGCAGCGAACAGGCAGGGGATGAGCAGTTCTTC
cdr3_aa: CASSEQAGDEQFF

clone_size: .
j_call: TRBJ1-1
v_call: TRBV7-2
d_call: .
cdr3_nt: TGTGCCAGCAGCTCGGCGGACAGCCAGAACACTGAAGCTTTCTTT
cdr3_aa: CASSSADSQNTEAFF

clone_size: many
j_call: TRBJ2-1
v_call: TRBV7-8
d_call: .
cdr3_nt: TGTGCCAGCAGCCCGGGAACCTGGCGGAATGAGCAGTTCTTC
cdr3_aa: CASSPGTWRNEQFF

clone_size: many
j_call: TRBJ2-3
v_call: TRBV12-3/TRBV12-4
d_call: TRBD2
cdr3_nt: TGTGCCAGCAGTGGGACTAGCAGGAATACGCAGTATTTT
cdr3_aa: CASSGTSRNTQYF

clone_size: many
j_call: TRBJ2-3
v_call: TRBV7-2
d_call: TRBD2
cdr3_nt: TGTGCCAGCAGTCGACTAGCGGGGTACACAGATACGCAGTATTTT
cdr3_aa: CASSRLAGYTDTQYF

clone_size: few
j_call: TRBJ2-1
v_call: TRBV11-3
d_call: .
cdr3_nt: TGTGCCAGCTCGTCAGGGTTTGGTGAGCAGTTCTTC
cdr3_aa: CASSSGFGEQFF

clone_size: many
j_call: TRBJ2-7
v_call: TRBV7-2
d_call: .
cdr3_nt: TGTGCCAGCAGCCCCTCCCTCGGCTACGAGCAGTACTTC
cdr3_aa: CASSPSLGYEQYF

clone_size: few
j_call: TRBJ1-1
v_call: TRBV5-6
d_call: TRBD1
cdr3_nt: TGTGCCAGCAGCAGGGCGGCGACAGGGGGAAATGAAGCTTTCTTT
cdr3_aa: CASSRAATGGNEAFF

clone_size: few
j_call: TRBJ1-2
v_call: TRBV12-3/TRBV12-4
d_call: .
cdr3_nt: TGTGCCAGCAGTATCCAAACCTTAGCTAGCTATGGCTACACCTTC
cdr3_aa: CASSIQTLASYGYTF

clone_size: large
j_call: TRBJ2-3
v_call: TRBV20-1
d_call: .
cdr3_nt: TGCAGTGCTAACGGGGGCCCCGCAGATACGCAGTATTTT
cdr3_aa: CSANGGPADTQYF

clone_size: few
j_call: TRBJ2-3
v_call: TRBV20-1
d_call: .
cdr3_nt: TGCAGTGCTTCTACGCCTGGAGGAGATACGCAGTATTTT
cdr3_aa: CSASTPGGDTQYF

clone_size: .
j_call: TRBJ2-1
v_call: TRBV5-5
d_call: .
cdr3_nt: TGTGCCAGCAGCTTAAACGGGGGGCGTAATGAGCAGTTCTTC
cdr3_aa: CASSLNGGRNEQFF

clone_size: many
j_call: TRBJ2-6
v_call: TRBV7-6
d_call: .
cdr3_nt: TGTGCCAGCAGCCGATACTCTGGGGCCAACGTCCTGACTTTC
cdr3_aa: CASSRYSGANVLTF

clone_size: .
j_call: TRBJ2-5
v_call: TRBV6-2/TRBV6-3
d_call: .
cdr3_nt: TGTGCCAGCAGTTACTCAGGGGGGGTGAAGACCCAGTACTTC
cdr3_aa: CASSYSGGVKTQYF

clone_size: .
j_call: TRBJ2-4
v_call: TRBV5-4
d_call: TRBD2
cdr3_nt: TGTGCCAGCAGCTCGGGGGAGGGGAGTAGGAACATTCAGTACTTC
cdr3_aa: CASSSGEGSRNIQYF

clone_size: .
j_call: TRBJ1-1
v_call: TRBV27
d_call: .
cdr3_nt: TGTGCCAGCAGTCTCAGGGCCTCAAAGGGAATTGAAGCTTTCTTT
cdr3_aa: CASSLRASKGIEAFF

clone_size: few
j_call: TRBJ1-1
v_call: TRBV6-5
d_call: .
cdr3_nt: TGTGCCAGCCTCACGGTGGGGTTTCGTCGGGGGGGAACGTCTGAAGCTTTCTTT
cdr3_aa: CASLTVGFRRGGTSEAFF

clone_size: .
j_call: TRBJ1-2
v_call: TRBV24-1
d_call: .
cdr3_nt: TGTGCCACCAGTGGCTGGGGAGCGAGGGACGTAGGTGGCTACACCTTC
cdr3_aa: CATSGWGARDVGGYTF

clone_size: many
j_call: TRBJ2-7
v_call: TRBV7-2
d_call: TRBD2
cdr3_nt: TGTGCCAGCAGCCCGGGACTAGGGGGATACGAGCAGTACTTC
cdr3_aa: CASSPGLGGYEQYF

clone_size: many
j_call: TRBJ2-3
v_call: TRBV18
d_call: .
cdr3_nt: TGTGCCAGCCGTCCGGGTACAGATACGCAGTATTTT
cdr3_aa: CASRPGTDTQYF

clone_size: many
j_call: TRBJ1-5
v_call: TRBV4-1
d_call: .
cdr3_nt: TGCGCCAGCAGCTGGGGGGGTAATCAGCCCCAGCATTTT
cdr3_aa: CASSWGGNQPQHF

clone_size: .
j_call: TRBJ2-1
v_call: TRBV7-9
d_call: TRBD2
cdr3_nt: TGTGCCAGCAGCAGACTAGCGGGGAGAATCAATGAGCAGTTCTTC
cdr3_aa: CASSRLAGRINEQFF

clone_size: many
j_call: TRBJ2-2
v_call: TRBV7-6
d_call: .
cdr3_nt: TGTGCCAGCAGCCCCCGCTTGAGGGGCGGGGAGCTGTTTTTT
cdr3_aa: CASSPRLRGGELFF

clone_size: many
j_call: TRBJ1-2
v_call: TRBV12-5
d_call: .
cdr3_nt: TGTGCTAGTGGCTACTGGCCCGCCTACATGGGTGGCTACACCTTC
cdr3_aa: CASGYWPAYMGGYTF

clone_size: .
j_call: TRBJ2-1
v_call: TRBV5-1
d_call: TRBD2
cdr3_nt: TGCGCCAACAGCTTGGCCAGCGGGGGCCCTTACAATGAGCAGTTCTTC
cdr3_aa: CANSLASGGPYNEQFF

clone_size: .
j_call: TRBJ2-3
v_call: TRBV24-1
d_call: .
cdr3_nt: TGTGCCACCAGTGATACCAGACATGGTTTGGGGGATACGCAGTATTTT
cdr3_aa: CATSDTRHGLGDTQYF

clone_size: few
j_call: TRBJ1-6
v_call: TRBV11-2
d_call: .
cdr3_nt: TGTGCCAGCAGCTTAGTCGGTCCGTCAGGGAACTCCTATAATTCACCCCTCCACTTT
cdr3_aa: CASSLVGPSGNSYNSPLHF

clone_size: many
j_call: TRBJ1-1
v_call: TRBV7-2
d_call: .
cdr3_nt: TGTGCCAGCAGCTTAGTTGTTGGGGGCACTGAAGCTTTCTTT
cdr3_aa: CASSLVVGGTEAFF

clone_size: few
j_call: TRBJ2-2
v_call: TRBV7-9
d_call: .
cdr3_nt: TGTGCCAGCAGCTTAAACTCGAGAGCCGGGGAGCTGTTTTTT
cdr3_aa: CASSLNSRAGELFF

clone_size: .
j_call: TRBJ1-3
v_call: TRBV11-3
d_call: TRBD1
cdr3_nt: TGTGCCAGCAGCCTGACAGGGGGCTCTGGAAACACCATATATTTT
cdr3_aa: CASSLTGGSGNTIYF

clone_size: .
j_call: TRBJ1-2
v_call: TRBV4-1
d_call: TRBD1
cdr3_nt: TGCGCCAGCAGCCCCCGGGACAGTCCTTACGCCTACACCTTC
cdr3_aa: CASSPRDSPYAYTF

clone_size: .
j_call: TRBJ2-7
v_call: TRBV9
d_call: .
cdr3_nt: TGTGCCAGCAGCGTAGGAGATTCGGGCGAGCAGTACTTC
cdr3_aa: CASSVGDSGEQYF

clone_size: .
j_call: TRBJ2-5
v_call: TRBV6-1
d_call: .
cdr3_nt: TGTGCCAGCAGTGACACATTTGGACGGGAGCGGGAGACCCAGTACTTC
cdr3_aa: CASSDTFGRERETQYF

clone_size: .
j_call: TRBJ2-2
v_call: TRBV12-5
d_call: TRBD1
cdr3_nt: TGTGCTAGTGGTTTCGCACAGGGGGCTTCCGGGGAGCTGTTTTTT
cdr3_aa: CASGFAQGASGELFF

clone_size: few
j_call: TRBJ2-1
v_call: TRBV3-1
d_call: .
cdr3_nt: TGTGCCAGCAGCCACCGTCCGGGACTGAACTACAATGAGCAGTTCTTC
cdr3_aa: CASSHRPGLNYNEQFF

clone_size: .
j_call: TRBJ2-1
v_call: TRBV27
d_call: .
cdr3_nt: TGTGCCAGCAGTTCGGACAGATGGAATGAGCAGTTCTTC
cdr3_aa: CASSSDRWNEQFF

clone_size: .
j_call: TRBJ2-1
v_call: TRBV12-3/TRBV12-4
d_call: TRBD1
cdr3_nt: TGTGCCAGCAGTCCCGGGACAGGATCCTACAATGAGCAGTTCTTC
cdr3_aa: CASSPGTGSYNEQFF

clone_size: .
j_call: TRBJ2-7
v_call: TRBV4-1
d_call: TRBD1
cdr3_nt: TGCGCCAGCAGCCAAACCCTGGGACAGGGGGACTACGAGCAGTACTTC
cdr3_aa: CASSQTLGQGDYEQYF

clone_size: .
j_call: TRBJ2-5
v_call: TRBV20-1
d_call: .
cdr3_nt: TGCAGCGTCTCCCCGGCCGACAGCCAACGGGAAGAAGAGACCCAGTACTTC
cdr3_aa: CSVSPADSQREEETQYF

clone_size: few
j_call: TRBJ2-2
v_call: TRBV4-2
d_call: TRBD2
cdr3_nt: TGTGCCAGCAGCCAAGAATCACTAGCGGGGGTGTACGGGGAGCTGTTTTTT
cdr3_aa: CASSQESLAGVYGELFF